The next 7 T cell receptor beta chains were all read from a single sample in a study of blood T cell repertoires in COVID-19. The protocol was immunoSEQ multiplex PCR, while the TCRdb copy is restricted to in-frame clones and leaves out a portion. The sample shows roughly 150,000 clones, about 80% of them seen only once. The sequenced sample was peripheral blood. Receptors were obtained from a man in his sixties with acute or convalescent COVID-19.

This sequence joins TRBV5-1 and TRBJ1-5, with 7 bases fitting TRBD1. Per germline, CDR1 SGHRS and CDR2 YFSETQ. The CDR3 is 14 amino acids. V shed 0 bases and J 7 bases; nucleotides not matched to a gene: 4. CDR3 residues: CASSLGQGWQPQHF. CDR3 sequence (DNA): TGCGCCAGCAGCTTGGGACAGGGATGGCAGCCCCAGCATTTT.

This clone was detected only a few times. The chain couples TRBV5-1 to TRBJ2-1, with 7 bases aligning to TRBD1. V trimming: 1 base; J trimming: 7 bases; junction bases outside the gene matches: 8. CDR1 is SGHRS and CDR2 is YFSETQ in the germline V gene. The length of the CDR3 is 15 residues. CDR3 loop: CASSLTDRDLNEQFF. The DNA for the CDR3 is TGCGCCAGCAGCTTGACCGACAGGGATTTAAATGAGCAGTTCTTC.

This chain links TRBV5-1 with TRBJ2-1; 7 nucleotides match TRBD1. The CDR3 runs 12 residues. With V trimmed by 4 bases and J by 11 bases, 6 bases remained unmatched. From germline, CDR1 is SGHRS and CDR2 YFSETQ. The CDR3 reads CASSDGDSQQFF. The CDR3 coding sequence is TGCGCCAGCAGCGACGGGGACAGCCAGCAGTTCTTC.

The chain recombines TRBV18 with TRBJ2-5; D perhaps matches TRBD1 (5 bases). Trimming shortened V by 5 bases and J by 1 base, and 5 bases separated the two germline ends. There are 12 residues in the CDR3. CDR1 is KGHSH and CDR2 is LQKENI in the germline V gene. The CDR3 nucleotides read TGTGCCAGCTCAACAGGCCAAGAGACCCAGTACTTC. It specifies CASSTGQETQYF.

The chain links TRBV18 to TRBJ2-5; perhaps TRBD1 as D (6 bases). Germline V lookup: CDR1 KGHSH, CDR2 LQKENI. Trimming pared 2 bases from V and 4 bases from J, leaving 14 bases between. This CDR3 is 15 amino acids long. The CDR3 is CASSPNTGQGETQYF. Written as DNA, the CDR3 is TGTGCCAGCTCACCAAATACAGGGCAGGGAGAGACCCAGTACTTC.

The chain combines TRBV30 with TRBJ2-7, with 11 bases that match TRBD2. CDR1 and CDR2 (germline): GTSNPN, SVGIG (reference sequence). V lost 0 bases to trimming and J lost 4 bases; unmatched junction nucleotides: 2. The CDR3 is made up of 14 amino acids. The CDR3: CAWSVSSGRYEQYF. The CDR3 bases are TGTGCCTGGAGTGTATCTAGCGGGAGGTACGAGCAGTACTTC.

This chain links TRBV7-3 with TRBJ2-1, with 8 bases fitting TRBD2. The trim removed 5 bases at V and 2 bases at J, leaving 5 bases unmatched. Looked up from germline, CDR1 is SGHTA and CDR2 is FQGTGA. The CDR3 covers 15 residues. The CDR3 sequence is CASSHRGGPYNEQFF. CDR3 in DNA: TGTGCCAGCAGCCATCGGGGGGGCCCCTACAATGAGCAGTTCTTC.